Given below is one T cell receptor beta chain in context. Original processing notes: Reference gene primer amplification in the assay estimated nucleated cell counts. Measured with immunoSEQ multiplex PCR; TCRdb has only the in-frame clones, and not every one. That table is the source of V, J and clone size, and D and trimming were worked out from the DNA. The data contain under 140,000 clones, around 76% of them singletons. This sample was taken from a study of blood T cell repertoires in COVID-19. Background on the study: Acute-phase and convalescent COVID-19 samples originated in the United States, Italy and Spain. PBMCs, B-cell-depleted T cells, or T cells were the source of the cDNA or gDNA that made up the material.

The V end was cut by 5 bases, the J end by 0 bases, with 7 bases between. The CDR3 covers 13 residues. Germline V lookup: CDR1 SGHTA, CDR2 FQGTGA. Input material: peripheral blood. The receptor was isolated from a woman of 80 years or more with acute or convalescent COVID-19. The gene calls are TRBV7-3 and TRBJ1-1; D unresolved. CDR3 loop: CASSEALNTEAFF. The CDR3 nucleotides read TGTGCCAGCAGCGAGGCTTTGAACACTGAAGCTTTCTTT.